This T cell receptor beta chain was captured by sequencing in a study of shared clonotypes between healthy human individuals. The germline CDR1 and CDR2 sequences are SGHTA and FQGNSA. The CDR3 extends over 14 amino acids. The germline V and J ends were trimmed by 5 bases and 3 bases, with 11 bases remaining between them. Study-wide results and caveats: Although depth was large, rarefaction showed that sequencing of the sorted subsets was incomplete. Non-shared clonotypes had lower generation probabilities than clonotypes shared by all four sorted-subset donors.

Regarding this clone: Its antigen is still unknown. Different DNA sequences within this sample yield the same CDR3.

CD4+ cell separation produced CD45RA+ naive and CD45RA-negative memory subsets. Template for every sorted-subset replicate PCR totaled about 0.2 ug DNA, roughly 30,000 T cell genomes. The repertoire was sequenced with immunoSEQ multiplex PCR; TCRdb's copy has only in-frame clones and lacks some. The sample carries about 1 million clones, under 80% recorded once. Material for sequencing was memory CD4+ T cells sorted from blood. Documented subset: CD45RA-negative fraction. The receptor's source is a man aged 18 to 30 in good health. The chain uses TRBV7-2 and TRBJ2-1; maybe TRBD2 (5 bases). The CDR3 sequence: CASSPSGDYNEQFF. The CDR3 region has the DNA TGTGCCAGCAGCCCCTCCGGGGACTACAATGAGCAGTTCTTC.